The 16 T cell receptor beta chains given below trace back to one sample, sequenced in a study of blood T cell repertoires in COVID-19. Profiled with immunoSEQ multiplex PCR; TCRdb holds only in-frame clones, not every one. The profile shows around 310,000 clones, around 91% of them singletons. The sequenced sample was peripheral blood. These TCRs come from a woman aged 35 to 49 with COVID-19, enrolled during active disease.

The CDR3: CASRLDPSATEAFF. The DNA of the CDR3 is TGTGCCAGCAGACTAGACCCCTCGGCTACTGAAGCTTTCTTT. The V gene is TRBV7-3, the J gene TRBJ1-1; the D is unclear. Germline assignment: CDR1 SGHTA and CDR2 FQGTGA. With 6 bases removed from V and 5 bases from J, the gap between germline ends came to 16 bases. The length of the CDR3 is 14 residues.

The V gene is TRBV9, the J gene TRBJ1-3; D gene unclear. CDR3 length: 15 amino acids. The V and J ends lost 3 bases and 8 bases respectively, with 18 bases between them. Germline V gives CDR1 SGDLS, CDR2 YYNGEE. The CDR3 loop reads CASSEEMWATDTIYF. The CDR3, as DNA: TGTGCCAGCAGCGAAGAGATGTGGGCTACGGACACCATATATTTT. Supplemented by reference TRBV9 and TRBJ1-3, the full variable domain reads DSGVTQTPKHLITATGQRVTLRCSPRSGDLSVYWYQQSLDQGLQFLIQYYNGEERAKGNILERFSAQQFPDLHSELNLSSLELGDSALYFCASSEEMWATDTIYFGEGSWLTVV.

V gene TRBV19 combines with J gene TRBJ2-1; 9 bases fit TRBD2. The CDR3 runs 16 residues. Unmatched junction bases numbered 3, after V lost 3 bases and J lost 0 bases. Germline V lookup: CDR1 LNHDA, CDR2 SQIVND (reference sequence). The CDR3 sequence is CASSIFSGSSYNEQFF. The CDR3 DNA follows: TGTGCCAGTAGTATTTTTAGCGGGAGCTCCTACAATGAGCAGTTCTTC.

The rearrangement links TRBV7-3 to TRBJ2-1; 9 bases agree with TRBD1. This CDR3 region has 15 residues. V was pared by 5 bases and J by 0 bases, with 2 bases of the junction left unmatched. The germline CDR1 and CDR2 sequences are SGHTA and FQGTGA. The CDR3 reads CASSPQGASYNEQFF. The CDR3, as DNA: TGTGCCAGCAGCCCACAGGGGGCCTCCTACAATGAGCAGTTCTTC.

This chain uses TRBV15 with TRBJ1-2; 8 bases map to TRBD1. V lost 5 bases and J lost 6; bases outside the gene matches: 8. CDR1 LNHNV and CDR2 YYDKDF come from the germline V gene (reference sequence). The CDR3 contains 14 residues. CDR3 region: CATSGLDRAHGYTF. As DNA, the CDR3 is TGTGCCACCAGCGGTCTGGACAGGGCCCATGGCTACACCTTC.

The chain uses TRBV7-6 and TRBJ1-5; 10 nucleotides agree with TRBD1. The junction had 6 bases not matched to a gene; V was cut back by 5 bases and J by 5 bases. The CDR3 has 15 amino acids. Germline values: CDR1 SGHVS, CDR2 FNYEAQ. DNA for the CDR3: TGTGCCAGCAGCCCAAAGGGGACAGGGGATCAGCCCCAGCATTTT. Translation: CASSPKGTGDQPQHF.

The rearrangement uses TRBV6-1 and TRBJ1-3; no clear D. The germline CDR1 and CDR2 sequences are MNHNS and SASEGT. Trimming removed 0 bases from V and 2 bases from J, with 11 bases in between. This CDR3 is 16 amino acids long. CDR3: CASSEAYRQAGNTIYF. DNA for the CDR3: TGTGCCAGCAGTGAAGCATATCGTCAGGCTGGAAACACCATATATTTT.

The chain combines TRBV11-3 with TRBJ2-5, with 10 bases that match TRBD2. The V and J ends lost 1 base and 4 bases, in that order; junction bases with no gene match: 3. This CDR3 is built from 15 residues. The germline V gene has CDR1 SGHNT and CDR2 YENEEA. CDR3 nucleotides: TGTGCCAGCAGCTTAGGTCCTAGCGGGGGAGAGACCCAGTACTTC. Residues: CASSLGPSGGETQYF.

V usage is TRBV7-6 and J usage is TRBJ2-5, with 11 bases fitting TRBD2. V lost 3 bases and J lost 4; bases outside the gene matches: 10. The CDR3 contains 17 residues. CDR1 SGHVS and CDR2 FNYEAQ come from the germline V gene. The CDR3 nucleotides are TGTGCCAGCAGCTTGCGGGGTGGCCTAGCGGGAGGAGAGACCCAGTACTTC. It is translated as CASSLRGGLAGGETQYF.

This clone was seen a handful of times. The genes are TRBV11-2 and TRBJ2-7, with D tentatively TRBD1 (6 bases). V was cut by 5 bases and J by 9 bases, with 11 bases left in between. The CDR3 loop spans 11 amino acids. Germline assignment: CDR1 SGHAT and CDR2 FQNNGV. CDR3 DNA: TGTGCCAGCAGCCCCGGACAGAGGCAGTACTTC. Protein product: CASSPGQRQYF.

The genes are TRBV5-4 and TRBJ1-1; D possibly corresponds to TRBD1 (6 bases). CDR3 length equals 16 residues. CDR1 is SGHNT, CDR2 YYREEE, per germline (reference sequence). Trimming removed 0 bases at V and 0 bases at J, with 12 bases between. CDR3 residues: CASSLGGLKVNTEAFF. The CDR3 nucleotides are TGTGCCAGCAGCTTGGGGGGGCTAAAAGTGAACACTGAAGCTTTCTTT.

Written as DNA, the CDR3 is TGTGCCAGCAGTTACTCAGGACTGGGTGTTGACAATCAGCCCCAGCATTTT. Translating gives CASSYSGLGVDNQPQHF. The chain combines TRBV6-2 or TRBV6-3 with TRBJ1-5; D is unclear. Germline CDR1 reads MNHEY; CDR2 reads SVGEGT. The length of the CDR3 is 17 residues. V shed 0 bases and J shed 3 bases, with 15 bases lying between them.

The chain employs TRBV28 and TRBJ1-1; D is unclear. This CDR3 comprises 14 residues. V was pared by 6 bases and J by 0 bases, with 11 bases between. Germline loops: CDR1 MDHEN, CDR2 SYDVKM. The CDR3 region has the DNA TGTGCCAGCAGCCCACCGGAGTTGAACACTGAAGCTTTCTTT. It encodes CASSPPELNTEAFF.

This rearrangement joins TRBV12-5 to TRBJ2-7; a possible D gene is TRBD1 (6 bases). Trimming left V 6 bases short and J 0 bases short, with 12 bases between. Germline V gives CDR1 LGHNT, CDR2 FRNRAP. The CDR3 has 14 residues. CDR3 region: CASGATGPSYEQYF. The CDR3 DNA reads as TGTGCTAGTGGAGCGACAGGACCCTCCTACGAGCAGTACTTC.

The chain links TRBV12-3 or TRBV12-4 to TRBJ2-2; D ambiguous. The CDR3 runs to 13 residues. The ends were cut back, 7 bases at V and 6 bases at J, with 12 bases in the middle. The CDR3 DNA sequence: TGTGCCAGCACCCAGATCCGGGCCGGGGAGCTGTTTTTT. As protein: CASTQIRAGELFF.

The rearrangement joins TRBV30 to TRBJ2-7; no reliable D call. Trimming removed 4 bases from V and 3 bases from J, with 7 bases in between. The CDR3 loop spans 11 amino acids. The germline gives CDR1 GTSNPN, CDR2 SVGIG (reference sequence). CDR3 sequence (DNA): TGTGCCTGGATGTACGGCTACGAGCAGTACTTC. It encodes CAWMYGYEQYF.